The 5 T cell receptor beta chains listed next were all sequenced from one sample in a study of blood T cell repertoires in COVID-19 (dated by TCRdb to 2020 to 2022). Preparation of the library involved the immunoSEQ multiplex PCR assay. The immuneACCESS repertoire file appears here via TCRdb, limited to in-frame rearrangements. These files lack a portion of the clones; in checked studies, under half of the deficit traces to unresolved V genes, and the cause of the others is not known. The sample table records 65,000 or so clones; 90% of these occur just once. The biggest ten clones account for 1.3% of the sample. What was sequenced was peripheral blood. These receptors were obtained from a man aged 60-69 years with acute or convalescent COVID-19.

This chain uses TRBV7-3 with TRBJ2-2, with a tentative D call TRBD2 (5 bases). This CDR3 region has 16 residues. V dropped 6 bases and J dropped 0 bases, with 14 bases sitting between them. Per germline, CDR1 SGHTA and CDR2 FQGTGA. The CDR3 DNA follows: TGTGCCAGCAGTCTAAGTAGCGCCACGAACACCGGGGAGCTGTTTTTT. Translated: CASSLSSATNTGELFF.

The CDR3 protein is CASSPRITDTQYF. DNA for the CDR3: TGTGCCAGCAGCCCCAGGATCACAGATACGCAGTATTTT. J is TRBJ2-3 and V is TRBV13, with D uncertain. CDR3 size: 13 residues. Germline CDR1 is PRHDT and CDR2 is FYEKMQ (reference sequence). The germline V and J ends were trimmed by 5 bases and 2 bases, with 8 bases remaining between them.

This sequence joins TRBV6-1 and TRBJ1-2; tentative D call: TRBD1 (6 bases). Germline CDR1 MNHNS, CDR2 SASEGT. The CDR3 loop spans 15 amino acids. Trimming took off 2 bases at V and 3 bases at J, with 13 bases between the two ends. In nucleotides, the CDR3 is TGTGCCAGCAGTGAATTGGGGGGGGCGGACTATGGCTACACCTTC. Translated: CASSELGGADYGYTF.

The DNA for the CDR3 is TGTGCCAGCTCGCCTCAGGGGCCCACTGAAGCTTTCTTT. Protein: CASSPQGPTEAFF. V usage is TRBV18 and J usage is TRBJ1-1; possible D gene TRBD1, 6 bases. The CDR3 spans 13 residues. Trimming took off 6 bases at V and 4 bases at J, with 12 bases between the two ends. CDR1 KGHSH and CDR2 LQKENI come from the germline V gene. Full variable domain (missing parts from reference TRBV18 and TRBJ1-1): NAGVMQNPRHLVRRRGQEARLRCSPMKGHSHVYWYRQLPEEGLKFMVYLQKENIIDESGMPKERFSAEFPKEGPSILRIQQVVRGDSAAYFCASSPQGPTEAFFGQGTRLTVV.

The chain employs TRBV14 and TRBJ1-4, with a possible D match to TRBD1 (6 bases). The CDR3 covers 13 residues. Per germline, CDR1 SGHDN and CDR2 FVKESK. Trimming cost V 6 bases and J 7 bases, with 12 bases left between them. For the CDR3, the DNA is TGTGCCAGCAGGCGGGGGCTGGGTGAAAAACTGTTTTTT. This codes for CASRRGLGEKLFF.